Reported below is one T cell receptor (beta chain). The antigen it binds to is not known. Base qualities were left out, and no much larger clone turns up one base away. This sample also contains other DNA sequences that code for the same CDR3. The sample is drawn from a study of shared clonotypes between healthy human individuals (dated by TCRdb to 2020 to 2021). For the wider study: The cohort included a few men and two women between 18 and 49 years of age. Leukapheresis yielded between about 0.8 and 9.5 billion PBMCs per donor. Libraries were prepared and TCR repertoires were sequenced by different laboratories using diverse techniques, in order to increase sequencing depth and limit assay-specific biases. For each donor, three plates each were used for CD4 naive and CD4 memory, two plates were used for CD8 naive, and one plate was used for CD8 memory. The study deeply sequenced blood TCR repertoires of five healthy adults to estimate repertoire size and the extent of clonotype sharing between individuals. The investigation overall reported the following: Because the study included a small number of donors, the genetic and exposure-history diversity represented was limited. Based on pairwise subsampling, the degree of clonotype sharing among donors was expected to be affected by sequencing depth. Naive subsets generally had larger estimated clonotype richness than memory subsets did. Compared with non-shared clonotypes, clonotypes shared by all four sorted-subset donors had higher generation probabilities. Only blood was sampled, and tissue TCR repertoires likely differ from those in blood. When a few donors were compared, the shared fraction of clonotypes was 5% to 6.5% for naive CD4, 3.5% to 4% for naive CD8, roughly 2.5% for memory CD4, and less than 0.5% for memory CD8. Rarefaction of sorted-subset datasets indicated incomplete sequencing despite the large sequencing depth.

Using the deep immunoSEQ assay, multiplex PCR amplified TCR CDR3 regions from genomic DNA. Genomic DNA extracted from each cell subset was distributed evenly over all wells of several immunoSEQ 96-well plates, and each plate served as one replicate. Each replicate PCR for sorted subsets received around 200 ng genomic DNA, equal to tens of thousands of T cell genomes. The purified libraries were quantified using a Qubit 3.0 fluorometer, sized with a Bioanalyzer 2100, and then quantified again using the KAPA Library Quantification kit. A separate single-read 150-cycle Illumina NextSeq 550 flow cell was used to sequence each immunoSEQ 96-well plate. In the paper's pipeline: Because the immunoSEQ output included only junctional sequences and no quality scores, the filtering could not be the same as the filtering used for full-length reads. Sequences were annotated with PyIR, a Python wrapper for IgBLAST v1.9, using IMGT germline references to assign V/J genes and CDR3. Reads with weak V/J assignments (E-value above 1e-6), missing CDR3, stop codons, out-of-frame junctions, or ambiguous translated residues were removed. A V3J clonotype was defined by an identical inferred V gene, J gene, and CDR3 amino acid sequence. Percentage overlap between repertoires was calculated by dividing the number of shared unique clonotypes by the size of the smaller repertoire. RTK rarefaction, the Chao1 estimator, and Recon v2.1 estimates of unobserved clonotypes were used to assess repertoire richness. Generation probabilities for all TCRbeta clonotypes obtained by the gDNA method from a handful of donors were computed using OLGA. TCRdb retrieved this table from immuneACCESS and kept in-frame rearrangements only. Not all clones are present; in checked studies, unresolved V genes account for under half, and no reason is known for the remainder. The DNA gave D and trimming, while V, J and clone size come from that table. This sample is represented by about 1.1 million clones; about four fifths of them were singletons. The top ten clonotypes cover roughly 0.61% of the sample.

CDR1 and CDR2 are drawn from the germline V gene: SGHAT, FQNNGV. The CDR3 contains 15 residues, cysteine and phenylalanine counted. Solely the CDR3 DNA is kept, with 45 bases framed from the first base. The V and J ends are trimmed by 3 bases and 3 bases, leaving 12 bases between them. Healthy HIV-negative adults with no recently reported acute infections or vaccinations were included as donors. All donors were Caucasian adults living in Nashville, Tennessee, USA. CD4+ T cells were enriched by magnetic negative selection, after which naive cells were positively selected on CD45RA and the negative fraction was taken as the memory subset. Blood was collected by leukapheresis, and PBMCs were isolated by Ficoll-Histopaque density gradient centrifugation and then cryopreserved in liquid nitrogen vapor phase. Analytical flow cytometry was used to check the purity and quantity of every magnetically sorted T cell population. From each sorted fraction, genomic DNA was isolated and quantified by UV absorbance on a Nanodrop 2000c.

This TCR derives from a man aged 18 to 29 in good health. Some clones in this sample may be carry-over from other donors' samples. The chain joins TRBV11-2 to TRBJ2-1; the D segment cannot be called with confidence. Source material: memory CD4+ T cells from PBMCs. According to the study, the label for this sample's cell subset or site signals: CD45RA-negative fraction. The CDR3 region has the sequence CASSLGLPSYNEQFF. The base sequence is TGTGCCAGCAGCTTGGGCCTCCCCAGCTACAATGAGCAGTTCTTC.